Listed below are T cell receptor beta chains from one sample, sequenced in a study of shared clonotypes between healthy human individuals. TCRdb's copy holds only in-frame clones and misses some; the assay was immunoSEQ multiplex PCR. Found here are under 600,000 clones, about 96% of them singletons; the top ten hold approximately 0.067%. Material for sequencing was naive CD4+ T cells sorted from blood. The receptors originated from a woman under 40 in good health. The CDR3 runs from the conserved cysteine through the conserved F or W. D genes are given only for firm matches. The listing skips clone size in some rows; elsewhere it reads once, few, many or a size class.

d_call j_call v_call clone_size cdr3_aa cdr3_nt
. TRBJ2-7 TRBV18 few CASSPGRSSYEQYF TGTGCCAGCTCACCGGGACGGAGCTCCTACGAGCAGTACTTC
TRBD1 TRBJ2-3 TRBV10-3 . CAISSATGQLSSTDTQYF TGTGCCATCAGTTCGGCCACGGGACAGCTTTCTAGCACAGATACGCAGTATTTT
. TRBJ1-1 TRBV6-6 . CASRNLRAAFF TGTGCCAGCAGGAATCTACGGGCGGCTTTCTTT
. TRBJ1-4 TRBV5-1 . CASSKCRGVEAFAVRGIVEKLFF TGCGCCAGCAGCAAATGCCGGGGCGTTGAGGCTTTCGCTGTTAGGGGGATAGTCGAAAAACTGTTTTTT
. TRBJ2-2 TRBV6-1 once CASSEGTSNTGELFF TGTGCCAGCAGTGAAGGGACATCGAACACCGGGGAGCTGTTTTTT
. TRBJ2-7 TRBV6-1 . CASKGGAVAYEQYF TGTGCCAGCAAAGGGGGTGCGGTGGCCTACGAGCAGTACTTC
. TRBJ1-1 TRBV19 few CASTKSRDQAFF TGTGCCAGTACCAAATCCCGGGACCAAGCTTTCTTT
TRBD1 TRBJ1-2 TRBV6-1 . CASSAYPGQGASGYTF TGTGCCAGCAGTGCATATCCGGGACAGGGGGCATCTGGCTACACCTTC
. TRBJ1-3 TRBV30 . CAWMGLLRGSGNTIYF TGTGCCTGGATGGGTCTCCTGCGGGGGTCTGGAAACACCATATATTTT
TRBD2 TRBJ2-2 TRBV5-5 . CASSRTGTSGRAGGELFF TGTGCCAGCAGCAGAACCGGGACTAGCGGGAGGGCCGGCGGGGAGCTGTTTTTT
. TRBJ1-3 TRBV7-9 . CASSDGTRRTSGNTIYF TGTGCCAGCAGCGACGGGACCCGACGGACCTCTGGAAACACCATATATTTT
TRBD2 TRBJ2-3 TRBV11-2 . CASSTILAGRADTQYF TGTGCCAGCAGCACTATACTAGCGGGACGTGCAGATACGCAGTATTTT
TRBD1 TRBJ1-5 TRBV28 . CASSHTLTRDRGREGNQPQHF TGTGCCAGCAGTCACACTCTTACCCGGGACAGGGGGCGCGAAGGCAATCAGCCCCAGCATTTT
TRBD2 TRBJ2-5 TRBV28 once CASATGLAGDQETQYF TGTGCCAGCGCCACTGGACTAGCGGGAGATCAAGAGACCCAGTACTTC
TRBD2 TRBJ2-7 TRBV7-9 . CASSPRLAGTSYEQYF TGTGCCAGCAGCCCACGTCTAGCGGGGACATCCTACGAGCAGTACTTC
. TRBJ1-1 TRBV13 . CASSLRWRGRTEAFF TGTGCCAGCAGCCTTCGATGGAGGGGAAGGACTGAAGCTTTCTTT
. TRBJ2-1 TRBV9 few CASSVGGRGSHNEQFF TGTGCCAGCAGCGTAGGCGGCAGGGGATCGCACAATGAGCAGTTCTTC
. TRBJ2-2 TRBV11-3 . CASSIGVHTGELFF TGTGCCAGTAGTATCGGGGTGCACACCGGGGAGCTGTTTTTT
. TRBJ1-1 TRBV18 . CASSLKNRALNTEAFF TGTGCCAGCTCACTTAAAAACAGGGCCCTGAACACTGAAGCTTTCTTT
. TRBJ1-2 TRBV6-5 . CASRSREANYGYTF TGTGCCAGCAGGTCACGAGAAGCTAACTATGGCTACACCTTC
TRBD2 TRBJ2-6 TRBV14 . CASSRTSGALLRGANVLTF TGTGCCAGCAGCCGGACTAGCGGGGCCCTTCTACGAGGGGCCAACGTCCTGACTTTC
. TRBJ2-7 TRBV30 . CAWSLADEQYF TGTGCCTGGAGTTTAGCGGACGAGCAGTACTTC
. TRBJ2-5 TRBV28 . CASNGGGGLETQYF TGTGCCAGTAACGGAGGGGGAGGCCTGGAGACCCAGTACTTC
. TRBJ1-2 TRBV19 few CASNLAREDGYTF TGTGCCAGTAACCTCGCCAGGGAGGATGGCTACACCTTC
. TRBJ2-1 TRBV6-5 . CASSYSTSLYNEQFF TGTGCCAGCAGTTACTCGACGAGTCTCTACAATGAGCAGTTCTTC
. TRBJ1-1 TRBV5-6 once CASSLGHQNTEAFF TGTGCCAGCAGCTTGGGACACCAGAACACTGAAGCTTTCTTT
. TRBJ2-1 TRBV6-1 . CASSVQSSYNEQFF TGTGCCAGCAGTGTCCAATCCTCCTACAATGAGCAGTTCTTC
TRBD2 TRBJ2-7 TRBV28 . CASSPGLAGGYEQYF TGTGCCAGCAGTCCCGGACTAGCGGGAGGTTACGAGCAGTACTTC
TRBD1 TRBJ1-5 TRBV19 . CASSIDGTGGLHF TGTGCCAGTAGTATAGATGGGACAGGGGGCCTGCATTTT
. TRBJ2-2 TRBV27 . CASSPIPAGRFTGELFF TGTGCCAGCAGCCCTATTCCCGCGGGACGATTCACCGGGGAGCTGTTTTTT
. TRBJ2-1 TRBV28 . CASSFKGGSYNEQFF TGTGCCAGCAGCTTCAAAGGCGGGTCCTACAATGAGCAGTTCTTC
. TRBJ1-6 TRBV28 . CASSFSAGVGSPLHF TGTGCCAGCAGTTTCTCGGCAGGGGTGGGGTCACCCCTCCACTTT